The 16 T cell receptor beta chains reported below all come from one sample, sequenced in a study of technical replicates of blood from a few donors. The protocol was immunoSEQ multiplex PCR, while the TCRdb copy is restricted to in-frame clones and leaves out a portion. The sample contains fewer than 85,000 clones, just under 95% of which appear only once. Sequenced input: T cells isolated from PBMCs. The receptors derive from a human donor in good health.

The chain couples TRBV4-1 to TRBJ2-3; D is perhaps TRBD2 (7 bases). There are 19 residues in the CDR3. Between the trimmed V and J ends, which lost 2 bases and 5 bases, there was a span of 26 bases. Germline V gene data show CDR1 as MGHRA and CDR2 as YSYEKL. CDR3 protein: CASSQRELRGGPGGDTQYF. As DNA, the CDR3 is TGCGCCAGCAGCCAACGGGAGCTACGCGGGGGCCCCGGGGGAGATACGCAGTATTTT.

As regards this clone: Because the CDR3's place on the DNA is in doubt, the DNA is left out and the CDR3 is given as listed by TCRdb. The gene calls are TRBV29-1 and TRBJ2-7; the listed D gene, TRBD1, was not tested against the DNA. Germline CDR1 SQVTM, CDR2 ANQGSEA. Counting both end residues, the CDR3 totals 17 amino acids. CDR3 in amino acids: CSVRNWGSGQGSYEQYF.

The rearrangement joins TRBV5-8 to TRBJ2-4; weak D call: TRBD1 (5 bases). V was pared by 0 bases and J by 8 bases, with 6 bases between. Germline CDR1 SGHTS, CDR2 YDEGEE. The CDR3 is made up of 12 amino acids. CDR3 DNA: TGTGCCAGCAGCTTGGCCAGGGACATTCAGTACTTC. This codes for CASSLARDIQYF.

This chain joins TRBV6-1 and TRBJ2-1; D is undetermined. The CDR3 spans 10 residues. Germline CDR1 is MNHNS and CDR2 is SASEGT. The V end was cut by 2 bases, the J end by 12 bases, with 5 bases between. The CDR3 DNA is TGTGCCAGCAGTGAACGAGTGCAGTTCTTC. It translates to CASSERVQFF.

The chain links TRBV7-6 to TRBJ2-1, with 9 nucleotides matching TRBD1. Unmatched junction bases numbered 7, after V lost 5 bases and J lost 5 bases. CDR3 length: 15 amino acids. Germline V gives CDR1 SGHVS, CDR2 FNYEAQ. In nucleotides, the CDR3 is TGTGCCAGCAGCATCCGGACAGGGGCGGACAATGAGCAGTTCTTC. Amino acids: CASSIRTGADNEQFF. The full variable domain, in which reference TRBV7-6 and TRBJ2-1 provide the parts outside the CDR3, is GAGVSQSPRYKVTKRGQDVALRCDPISGHVSLYWYRQALGQGPEFLTYFNYEAQQDKSGLPNDRFSAERPEGSISTLTIQRTEQRDSAMYRCASSIRTGADNEQFFGPGTRLTVL.

This chain joins TRBV2 and TRBJ1-3; TRBD1 agrees at 9 bases. The CDR3 sequence is 13 residues long. J gave up 2 bases and V 8 bases, and 1 base lay outside the gene matches. Germline values: CDR1 SNHLY, CDR2 FYNNEI. The DNA for the CDR3 is TGTGCCAGCGGGGACAGGGCTGGAAACACCATATATTTT. Translation gives CASGDRAGNTIYF. The variable domain in full, completed from reference TRBV2 and TRBJ1-3, reads EPEVTQTPSHQVTQMGQEVILRCVPISNHLYFYWYRQILGQKVEFLVSFYNNEISEKSEIFDDQFSVERPDGSNFTLKIRSTKLEDSAMYFCASGDRAGNTIYFGEGSWLTVV.

In its sample, this clone was seen once. The rearrangement links TRBV28 to TRBJ2-3; TRBD2 matches 12 bases. The CDR3 runs 16 residues. The trim removed 4 bases at V and 3 bases at J, leaving 5 bases unmatched. Germline V gives CDR1 MDHEN, CDR2 SYDVKM. CDR3 sequence reads: CASSSPLAGGTDTQYF. The CDR3 region has the DNA TGTGCCAGCAGTTCCCCGCTAGCGGGGGGGACAGATACGCAGTATTTT.

J is TRBJ2-1 and V is TRBV6-1; TRBD2 matches 9 bases. J gave up 7 bases and V 2 bases, and 12 bases lay outside the gene matches. The CDR3 length is 17 residues. Germline V gives CDR1 MNHNS, CDR2 SASEGT. CDR3 sequence reads: CASSEYFSSGKWNEQFF. The CDR3 DNA sequence: TGTGCCAGCAGTGAATACTTCTCTAGCGGGAAATGGAATGAGCAGTTCTTC.

This rearrangement joins TRBV6-1 to TRBJ1-3, with D unclear. CDR1 is MNHNS, CDR2 SASEGT, per germline. Trimming pared 2 bases from V and 4 bases from J, leaving 6 bases between. The CDR3 has 13 residues. The CDR3 reads CASSELPGNTIYF. The CDR3 DNA reads TGTGCCAGCAGTGAACTCCCGGGAAACACCATATATTTT.

This clone turned up a few times. The chain carries TRBV9 and TRBJ1-6, with D possibly being TRBD1 (5 bases). V was shortened by 1 base and J by 9 bases, with 14 bases between the two germline ends. Germline V gene sequence: CDR1 SGDLS, CDR2 YYNGEE. The CDR3 is made up of 15 amino acids. This CDR3 reads CASSVSGNSGSPLHF. CDR3 in DNA: TGTGCCAGCAGCGTATCAGGGAATTCCGGTTCACCCCTCCACTTT.

The chain joins TRBV10-3 to TRBJ1-2, with TRBD1 as a possible D gene (5 bases). V gave up 7 bases and J gave up 4 bases, with 19 bases separating them. The germline CDR1 and CDR2 sequences are ENHRY and SYGVKD. The CDR3 is 15 amino acids. This CDR3 is CAIITQGAGGYGYTF. CDR3 sequence (DNA): TGTGCCATCATCACGCAGGGAGCGGGAGGCTATGGCTACACCTTC.

V and J are TRBV6-5 and TRBJ1-5, with D perhaps matching TRBD1 (6 bases). Germline values: CDR1 MNHEY, CDR2 SVGAGI. V lost 5 bases to trimming and J lost 2 bases, with 13 bases between them. The CDR3 loop spans 15 amino acids. The CDR3 DNA reads TGTGCCAGCAGTCCCCCGGGGGGCGGCAATCAGCCCCAGCATTTT. Amino acid sequence: CASSPPGGGNQPQHF.

The chain is built from TRBV7-9 and TRBJ2-7; tentative D call: TRBD1 (6 bases). CDR1 is SEHNR, CDR2 FQNEAQ, per germline (reference sequence). Trimming pared 11 bases from V and 3 bases from J, leaving 20 bases between. This CDR3 is built from 14 residues. CDR3 loop: CAGGSSQGLYEQYF. The CDR3 region has the DNA TGTGCCGGAGGTTCAAGTCAGGGGCTCTACGAGCAGTACTTC.

The genes are TRBV27 and TRBJ1-1; D unresolved. The V gene lost 9 bases and the J gene lost 8 bases, with 22 bases spanning the gap. The CDR3 sequence is 14 residues long. In germline, CDR1 is MNHEY, CDR2 SMNVEV (reference sequence). CDR3 DNA: TGTGCCAGTCCAGATGAATGGCTGGCCCCGGAAGCTTTCTTT. Amino acids: CASPDEWLAPEAFF.

The chain employs TRBV7-3 and TRBJ2-1, with D unclear. CDR3 length equals 14 residues. V was pared by 1 base and J by 7 bases, with 11 bases between. CDR1 and CDR2 (germline): SGHTA, FQGTGA. The CDR3 loop reads CASSLSAGPNEQFF. The CDR3 coding sequence is TGTGCCAGCAGCTTAAGTGCTGGGCCGAATGAGCAGTTCTTC.

The rearrangement uses TRBV10-3 and TRBJ2-1, with TRBD2 as a possible D gene (5 bases). The CDR3 runs 15 residues. V lost 6 bases and J lost 4, with 16 bases in between. The germline V gene encodes CDR1 ENHRY and CDR2 SYGVKD. CDR3: CAIREASSFYNEQFF. Here the CDR3 DNA reads TGTGCCATCAGGGAGGCGTCTAGCTTTTACAATGAGCAGTTCTTC.